The 9 T cell receptor beta chains given below trace back to one sample, sequenced in a study of T cell repertoires in cytomegalovirus infection. Their antigens are not known. TCRdb used MiXCR to reprocess the reads, holding one entry per CDR3 protein. The sample lists about 770,000 distinct CDR3 sequences, just under 30% seen once, with around 13% in the top ten. This sample comprised cultured CD8+ T cells from PBMCs, obtained from culture after CMV antigen stimulation. The receptors derive from a human donor in good health (CMV status not recorded). Some clones in this sample may be carry-over from other donors' samples.

CDR3 nucleotides: TGTGCCAGCAGCCCCCCGTCGGGGCGTCGAAACACCATATATTTT. Protein: CASSPPSGRRNTIYF. The rearrangement links TRBV14 to TRBJ1-3, with a weak D call TRBD1 (5 bases). Trimming shortened V by 4 bases and J by 5 bases, and 15 bases separated the two germline ends. Germline V gene data show CDR1 as SGHDN and CDR2 as FVKESK. CDR3 length: 15 residues.

The chain employs TRBV13 and TRBJ1-6; a possible D gene is TRBD1 (5 bases). The CDR3 runs 16 residues. V was trimmed by 7 bases and J by 3 bases, leaving 16 bases between them. Germline lookup yields CDR1 PRHDT and CDR2 FYEKMQ (reference sequence). The chain's CDR3 is CASNLLGTGYNSPLHF. The CDR3 coding sequence is TGTGCCAGCAACCTGTTAGGGACCGGCTATAATTCACCCCTCCACTTT.

This clonotype has a handful of counts. The rearrangement uses TRBV2 and TRBJ2-2; D possibly matches TRBD1 or TRBD2 (6 bases each). This CDR3 has 18 amino acids. Trimming took 3 bases from V and 6 from J, leaving 23 bases between them. In germline, CDR1 is SNHLY, CDR2 FYNNEI. Written as DNA, the CDR3 is TGTGCCAGCAGTGAGGTGGAGGGGTACCTGACAGGTTCCGGGGAGCTGTTTTTT. It translates to CASSEVEGYLTGSGELFF.

The chain carries TRBV6-1 and TRBJ2-1; D is undetermined. This CDR3 is 15 amino acids long. From germline, CDR1 is MNHNS and CDR2 SASEGT. Trimming left V 2 bases short and J 4 bases short, with 12 bases between. The CDR3 bases are TGTGCCAGCAGTGAATGGACGGAGACATACAATGAGCAGTTCTTC. Protein product: CASSEWTETYNEQFF.

This clonotype was counted a few times. The chain is built from TRBV7-8 and TRBJ2-4; 10 bases fit TRBD2. There are 17 residues in the CDR3. V shed 4 bases, J shed 5 bases, and the junction held 11 bases outside the gene matches. Germline V gives CDR1 SGHVS, CDR2 FQNEAQ. CDR3 sequence reads: CASSSRIAGGPENIQYF. The CDR3 DNA reads TGTGCCAGCAGCTCGAGGATAGCGGGGGGCCCCGAAAACATTCAGTACTTC.

The chain recombines TRBV6-5 with TRBJ2-5; TRBD1 agrees at 8 bases. The CDR3 spans 15 residues. Unmatched junction bases numbered 8, after V lost 4 bases and J lost 4 bases. CDR1 and CDR2 (germline): MNHEY, SVGAGI. CDR3 protein: CASSSRTGRTETQYF. Here the CDR3 DNA reads TGTGCCAGCAGTTCCCGGACAGGGAGGACAGAGACCCAGTACTTC.

The chain recombines TRBV5-1 with TRBJ2-2; the D is unclear. Trimming stripped 0 bases from V and 5 bases from J, with 11 bases between. Germline V CDR1 and CDR2: SGHRS, YFSETQ. The CDR3 is 15 residues long. The CDR3 region has the DNA TGCGCCAGCAGCTTGGTGGCGGCCGCGACCGGGGAGCTGTTTTTT. Translated: CASSLVAAATGELFF.

This clonotype was picked up a small number of times. The rearrangement joins TRBV11-1 to TRBJ2-5; TRBD1 matches at 8 bases. Germline assignment: CDR1 SGHAT and CDR2 FQDESV (reference sequence). V dropped 4 bases and J dropped 5; count of bases not matched to a gene: 6. CDR3 size: 14 residues. In DNA form, the CDR3 reads TGTGCCAGCAGCTCAGGGGACAGGTGGGAGACCCAGTACTTC. It encodes CASSSGDRWETQYF.

The chain combines TRBV6-1 with TRBJ1-1; 8 bases are shared with TRBD1. Germline CDR1 is MNHNS and CDR2 is SASEGT. The ends lost 3 bases at V and 7 bases at J; junction bases unmatched: 13. The CDR3 totals 16 residues. The CDR3 nucleotides are TGTGCCAGCAGTGATAGAGGGACAGGCGACTTAAGTGAAGCTTTCTTT. Translated, it gives CASSDRGTGDLSEAFF.